This TCR beta chain originates from a study of blood T cell repertoires in COVID-19. Study-wide background: COVID-19 samples from acute and convalescent phases originated in the United States, Italy and Spain.

There are 14 residues in the CDR3. From germline, CDR1 is MDHEN and CDR2 SYDVKM. Trimming took 8 bases from V and 8 from J; bases not matched to a gene: 9. In the original analysis: Reference gene primer amplification gave nucleated cell count estimates. Here immunoSEQ multiplex PCR was the method, and the copy in TCRdb shows in-frame clones only, minus some. V and J calls and clone size come straight from that table; D and trimming were deduced from the DNA. The profile shows about 150,000 clones, 85% to 90% of them singletons. The sequenced sample consisted of peripheral blood. The receptor was derived from a woman in her thirties or forties with acute or convalescent COVID-19. The rearrangement joins TRBV28 to TRBJ1-6, with 7 bases aligning to TRBD1. CDR3 DNA sequence: TGTGCCAGCGGGCCCGGACAGGAACATTCACCCCTCCACTTT. The encoded protein is CASGPGQEHSPLHF.